The sequence of this T cell receptor (beta chain) was determined in a study of siplizumab effects on memory and regulatory T cells. Study-level points and caveats: Proof of suppressive function in proliferating Tregs from siplizumab cultures was not established. Roughly 80-95% of proliferating CD4+ or CD8+ clones defied assignment to a naive or memory phenotype.

Each sample contributed some 96,000 TCR templates to the assay. Sequenced by immunoSEQ multiplex PCR; TCRdb stores in-frame clones only, minus some. Of about 100,000 clones detected, about 90% appear once; the ten largest clones hold approximately 0.71%. Germline CDR1 reads SGHRS; CDR2 reads YFSETQ. The CDR3 runs to 16 residues. V dropped 6 bases and J dropped 0; count of bases not matched to a gene: 6. This clone has a handful of counts. Its antigen is not identified. V is TRBV5-1 and J is TRBJ2-1; 10 bases match TRBD1. The receptor was derived from a human donor in good health. The specimen sequenced was Tregs sorted from blood. CDR3 in amino acids: CASKTGGLYSYNEQFF. Here the CDR3 DNA reads TGCGCCAGCAAGACAGGGGGCTTATACTCCTACAATGAGCAGTTCTTC.